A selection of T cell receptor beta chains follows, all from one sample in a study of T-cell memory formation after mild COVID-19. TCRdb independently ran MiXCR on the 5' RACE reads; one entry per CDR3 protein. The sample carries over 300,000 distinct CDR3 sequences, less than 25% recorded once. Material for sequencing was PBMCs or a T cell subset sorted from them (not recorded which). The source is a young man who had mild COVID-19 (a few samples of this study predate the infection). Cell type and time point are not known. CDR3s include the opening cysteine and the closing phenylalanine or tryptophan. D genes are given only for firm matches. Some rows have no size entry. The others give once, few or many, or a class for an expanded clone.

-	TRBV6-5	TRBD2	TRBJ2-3	CASSQVVAGGPTDTQYF	TGTGCCAGCAGCCAGGTGGTAGCGGGGGGACCCACAGATACGCAGTATTTT
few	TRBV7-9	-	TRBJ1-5	CASSEDGSNQPQHF	TGTGCCAGCAGCGAGGACGGTTCCAATCAGCCCCAGCATTTT
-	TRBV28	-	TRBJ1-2	CASSFVGVRGGYTF	TGTGCCAGCAGTTTTGTGGGCGTCAGAGGGGGCTACACCTTC
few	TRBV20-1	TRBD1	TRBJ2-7	CSARPGGWGEQYF	TGCAGTGCTAGGCCAGGGGGCTGGGGCGAGCAGTACTTC
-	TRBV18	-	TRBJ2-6	CASSLAGAQANVLTF	TGTGCCAGCTCACTGGCGGGGGCGCAGGCCAACGTCCTGACTTTC
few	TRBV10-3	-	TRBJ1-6	CAISASQSPLHF	TGTGCCATCAGTGCAAGTCAGTCACCCCTCCACTTT
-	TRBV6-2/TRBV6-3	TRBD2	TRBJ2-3	CASSYYEAGVSTDTQYF	TGTGCCAGCAGTTATTATGAGGCGGGGGTCTCCACAGATACGCAGTATTTT
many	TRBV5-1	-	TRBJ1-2	CASSLGRGGGYTF	TGCGCCAGCAGCTTGGGTCGAGGGGGAGGCTACACCTTC
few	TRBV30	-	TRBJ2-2	CAWSVRWGRNTGELFF	TGTGCCTGGAGTGTACGCTGGGGCAGGAACACCGGGGAGCTGTTTTTT
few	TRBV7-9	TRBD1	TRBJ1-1	CASSPGTGGFAEAFF	TGTGCCAGCAGCCCCGGGACAGGGGGTTTCGCTGAAGCTTTCTTT
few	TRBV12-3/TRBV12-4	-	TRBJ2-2	CASSFSGGLGTGELFF	TGTGCCAGCAGTTTCTCGGGGGGCTTGGGCACCGGGGAGCTGTTTTTT
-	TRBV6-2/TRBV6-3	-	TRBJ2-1	CASSYTRAANEQFF	TGTGCCAGCAGTTACACAAGGGCAGCCAATGAGCAGTTCTTC
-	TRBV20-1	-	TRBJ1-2	CSARLAGASNYGYTF	TGCAGTGCTAGATTGGCAGGGGCATCTAACTATGGCTACACCTTC
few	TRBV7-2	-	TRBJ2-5	CASSFTGGYQETQYF	TGTGCCAGCAGCTTTACTGGGGGGTACCAAGAGACCCAGTACTTC
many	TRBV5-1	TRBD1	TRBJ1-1	CASSLGAQGAGTEAFF	TGCGCCAGCAGCTTGGGGGCACAGGGGGCAGGTACTGAAGCTTTCTTT
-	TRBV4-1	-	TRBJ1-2	CASSQGPRAEYYGYTF	TGCGCCAGCAGCCAAGGCCCGAGGGCGGAGTACTATGGCTACACCTTC
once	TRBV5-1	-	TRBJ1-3	CASSLAGLPSGNTIYF	TGCGCCAGCAGCTTGGCGGGACTTCCCTCTGGAAACACCATATATTTT
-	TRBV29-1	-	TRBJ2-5	CSVVPGPSGETQYF	TGCAGCGTTGTGCCGGGACCTTCGGGAGAGACCCAGTACTTC
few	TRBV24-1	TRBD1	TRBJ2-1	CATSDSSDREELYNEQFF	TGTGCCACCAGTGACTCCTCGGACAGGGAGGAATTATACAATGAGCAGTTCTTC
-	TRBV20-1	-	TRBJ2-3	CSARIADTQYF	TGCAGTGCTCGCATCGCAGATACGCAGTATTTT
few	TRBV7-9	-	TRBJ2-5	CASSLTGTVETQYF	TGTGCCAGCAGCTTAACCGGAACGGTAGAGACCCAGTACTTC
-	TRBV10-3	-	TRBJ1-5	CAISEQQGHQPQHF	TGTGCCATCAGTGAACAACAGGGTCATCAGCCCCAGCATTTT
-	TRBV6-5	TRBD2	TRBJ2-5	CASIAGRETQYF	TGTGCCAGTATAGCGGGGCGGGAGACCCAGTACTTC
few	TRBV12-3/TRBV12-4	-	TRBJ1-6	CASSPGGGDSPLHF	TGTGCCAGCAGCCCGGGAGGGGGGGATTCACCCCTCCACTTT
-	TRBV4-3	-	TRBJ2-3	CASSQRTSDTQYF	TGCGCCAGCAGCCAAAGGACTTCAGATACGCAGTATTTT
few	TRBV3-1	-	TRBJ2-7	CASTLKGTYEQYF	TGTGCCAGCACTTTAAAGGGGACCTACGAGCAGTACTTC
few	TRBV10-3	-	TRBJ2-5	CAISESGTLLESQYF	TGTGCCATCAGTGAGTCTGGGACCCTGCTCGAGAGCCAGTACTTC
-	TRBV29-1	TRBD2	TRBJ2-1	CSVDGLAGGQDNEQFF	TGCAGCGTTGACGGGCTAGCGGGGGGGCAGGACAATGAGCAGTTCTTC
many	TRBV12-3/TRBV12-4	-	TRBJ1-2	CASSLQGDGYTF	TGTGCCAGCAGTTTACAGGGAGATGGCTACACCTTC
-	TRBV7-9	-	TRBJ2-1	CASSLFHEQFF	TGTGCCAGCAGCTTATTCCATGAGCAGTTCTTC
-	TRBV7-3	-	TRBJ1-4	CASSLSGGRGEKLFF	TGTGCCAGCAGCTTGTCCGGAGGTCGCGGAGAAAAACTGTTTTTT
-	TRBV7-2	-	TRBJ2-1	CASSTRNNEQFF	TGTGCCAGCAGCACCCGAAACAATGAGCAGTTCTTC
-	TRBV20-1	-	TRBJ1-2	CSAMEGNSYGYTF	TGCAGTGCTATGGAGGGAAACTCCTATGGCTACACCTTC
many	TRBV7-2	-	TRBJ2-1	CASSLGVANEQFF	TGTGCCAGCAGCTTAGGCGTTGCCAATGAGCAGTTCTTC
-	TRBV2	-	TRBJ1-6	CASSEAGWGSPLHF	TGTGCCAGCAGTGAGGCGGGGTGGGGTTCACCCCTCCACTTT
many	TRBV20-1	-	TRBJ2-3	CSAITDTQYF	TGCAGTGCCATCACAGATACGCAGTATTTT
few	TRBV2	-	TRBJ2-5	CASSDTNGGTQYF	TGTGCCAGCAGCGATACCAATGGTGGGACCCAGTACTTC
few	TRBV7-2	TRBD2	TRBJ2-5	CASSSVRGLVTETQYF	TGTGCCAGCAGCTCCGTGCGGGGACTAGTAACGGAGACCCAGTACTTC
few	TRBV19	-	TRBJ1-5	CASSPMRGRQPQHF	TGTGCCAGTAGCCCCATGAGGGGAAGGCAGCCCCAGCATTTT
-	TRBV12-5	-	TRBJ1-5	CASGLGQSNQPQHF	TGTGCTAGTGGTTTGGGGCAGTCTAATCAGCCCCAGCATTTT
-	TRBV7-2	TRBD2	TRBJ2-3	CASRSPSGGPPDTQYF	TGTGCCAGCAGATCTCCCAGCGGGGGGCCCCCAGATACGCAGTATTTT
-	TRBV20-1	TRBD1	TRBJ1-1	CSVLDRADTEAFF	TGCAGTGTCCTGGACAGGGCTGACACTGAAGCTTTCTTT
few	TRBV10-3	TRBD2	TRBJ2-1	CATQRGGNEQFF	TGTGCCACCCAGCGGGGGGGCAATGAGCAGTTCTTC
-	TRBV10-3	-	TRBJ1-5	CAISESSNQPQHF	TGTGCCATCAGTGAGTCTAGCAATCAGCCCCAGCATTTT
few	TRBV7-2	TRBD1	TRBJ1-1	CASSPRTGAYTEAFF	TGTGCCAGCAGCCCGCGGACAGGAGCATACACTGAAGCTTTCTTT
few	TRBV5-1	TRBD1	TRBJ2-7	CASSFPTGEIYEQYF	TGCGCCAGCAGCTTCCCGACAGGGGAGATCTACGAGCAGTACTTC
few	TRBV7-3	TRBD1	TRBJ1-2	CASSLDRVNGYTF	TGTGCCAGCAGCTTGGACAGGGTCAATGGCTACACCTTC
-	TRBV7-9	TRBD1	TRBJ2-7	CASSPDRTGVYEQYF	TGTGCCAGCAGCCCGGACCGGACAGGGGTCTACGAGCAGTACTTC
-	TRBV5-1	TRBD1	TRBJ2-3	CASTTGTESPDTQYF	TGCGCCAGCACAACCGGGACAGAGTCCCCAGATACGCAGTATTTT
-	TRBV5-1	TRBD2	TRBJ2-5	CASSGTSGGLQETQYF	TGCGCCAGCAGCGGGACTAGCGGGGGACTCCAAGAGACCCAGTACTTC
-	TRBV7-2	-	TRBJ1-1	CASSFDAEAFF	TGTGCCAGCAGCTTCGACGCTGAAGCTTTCTTT
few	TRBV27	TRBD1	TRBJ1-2	CASSPGTGINYGYTF	TGTGCCAGCAGCCCCGGGACAGGGATTAACTATGGCTACACCTTC
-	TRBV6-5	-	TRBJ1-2	CASSYNSNYGYTF	TGTGCCAGCAGTTATAACAGTAACTATGGCTACACCTTC
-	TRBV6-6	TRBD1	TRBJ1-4	CASSTGQGEKLFF	TGTGCCAGCAGTACGGGACAGGGGGAAAAACTGTTTTTT